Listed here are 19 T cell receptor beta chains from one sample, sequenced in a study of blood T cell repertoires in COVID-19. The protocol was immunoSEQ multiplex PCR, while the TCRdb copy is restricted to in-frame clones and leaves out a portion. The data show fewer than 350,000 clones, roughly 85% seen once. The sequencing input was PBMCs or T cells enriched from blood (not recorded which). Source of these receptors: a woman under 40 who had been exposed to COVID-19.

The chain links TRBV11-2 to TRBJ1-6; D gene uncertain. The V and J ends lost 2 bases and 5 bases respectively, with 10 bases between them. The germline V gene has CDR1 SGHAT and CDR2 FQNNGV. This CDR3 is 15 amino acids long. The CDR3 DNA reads TGTGCCAGCAGCTTACTAGAGAGGGATAATTCACCCCTCCACTTT. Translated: CASSLLERDNSPLHF. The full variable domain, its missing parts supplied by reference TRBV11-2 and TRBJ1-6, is EAGVAQSPRYKIIEKRQSVAFWCNPISGHATLYWYQQILGQGPKLLIQFQNNGVVDDSQLPKDRFSAERLKGVDSTLKIQPAKLEDSAVYLCASSLLERDNSPLHFGNGTRLTVT.

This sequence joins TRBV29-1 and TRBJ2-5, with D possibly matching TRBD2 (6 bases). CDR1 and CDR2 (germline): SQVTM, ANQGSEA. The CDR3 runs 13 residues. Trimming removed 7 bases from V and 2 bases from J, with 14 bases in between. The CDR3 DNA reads TGCAGCGCCGTGGGAGGAACACAAGAGACCCAGTACTTC. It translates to CSAVGGTQETQYF.

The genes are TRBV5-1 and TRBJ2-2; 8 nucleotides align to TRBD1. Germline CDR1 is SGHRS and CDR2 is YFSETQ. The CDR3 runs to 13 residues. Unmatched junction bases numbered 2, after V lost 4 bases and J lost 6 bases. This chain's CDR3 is CASSPDRAGELFF. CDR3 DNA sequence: TGCGCCAGCAGCCCGGACAGGGCCGGGGAGCTGTTTTTT.

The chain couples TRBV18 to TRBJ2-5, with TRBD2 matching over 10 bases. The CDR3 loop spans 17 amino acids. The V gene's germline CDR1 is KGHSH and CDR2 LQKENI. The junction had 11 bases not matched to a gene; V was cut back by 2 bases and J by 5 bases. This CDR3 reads CASSPTPSGGLGETQYF. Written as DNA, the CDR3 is TGTGCCAGCTCACCAACTCCTAGCGGGGGCCTGGGGGAGACCCAGTACTTC.

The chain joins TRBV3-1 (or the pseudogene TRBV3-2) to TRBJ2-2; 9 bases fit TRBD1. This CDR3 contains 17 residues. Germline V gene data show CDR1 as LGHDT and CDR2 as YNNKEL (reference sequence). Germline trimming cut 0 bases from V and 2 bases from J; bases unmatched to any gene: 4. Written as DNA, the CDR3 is TGTGCCAGCAGCCAAGATTGGGACAGGGTCAACACCGGGGAGCTGTTTTTT. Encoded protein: CASSQDWDRVNTGELFF.

The CDR3 coding sequence is TGTGCCAGCAGCTTACCAGGATGGAACACTGAAGCTTTCTTT. As protein: CASSLPGWNTEAFF. The rearrangement links TRBV7-2 to TRBJ1-1; D is undetermined. V dropped 2 bases and J dropped 1 base, with 8 bases sitting between them. CDR3 size: 14 residues. Germline V lookup: CDR1 SGHTA, CDR2 FQGNSA.

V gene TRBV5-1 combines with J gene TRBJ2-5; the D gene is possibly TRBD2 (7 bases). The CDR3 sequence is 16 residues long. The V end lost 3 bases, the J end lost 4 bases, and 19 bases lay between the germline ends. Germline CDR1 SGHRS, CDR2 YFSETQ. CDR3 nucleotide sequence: TGCGCCAGCAGCTCCACCCCGGGGGGCCTACCAGAGACCCAGTACTTC. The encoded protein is CASSSTPGGLPETQYF. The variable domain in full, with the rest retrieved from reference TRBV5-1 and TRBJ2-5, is KAGVTQTPRYLIKTRGQQVTLSCSPISGHRSVSWYQQTPGQGLQFLFEYFSETQRNKGNFPGRFSGRQFSNSRSEMNVSTLELGDSALYLCASSSTPGGLPETQYFGPGTRLLVL.

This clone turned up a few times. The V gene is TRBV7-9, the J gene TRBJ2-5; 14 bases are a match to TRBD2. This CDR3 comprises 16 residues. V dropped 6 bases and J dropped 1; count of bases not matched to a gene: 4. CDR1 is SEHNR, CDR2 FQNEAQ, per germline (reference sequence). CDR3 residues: CASRSGLAGVQETQYF. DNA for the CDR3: TGTGCCAGCAGATCGGGACTAGCGGGAGTCCAAGAGACCCAGTACTTC.

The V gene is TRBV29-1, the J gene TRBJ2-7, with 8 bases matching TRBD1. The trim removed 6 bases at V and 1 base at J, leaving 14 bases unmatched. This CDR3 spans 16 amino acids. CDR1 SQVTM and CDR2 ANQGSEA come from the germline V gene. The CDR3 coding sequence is TGCAGCGTCCTACTCGTAGACAGGGGCTTTTCCTACGAGCAGTACTTC. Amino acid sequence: CSVLLVDRGFSYEQYF.

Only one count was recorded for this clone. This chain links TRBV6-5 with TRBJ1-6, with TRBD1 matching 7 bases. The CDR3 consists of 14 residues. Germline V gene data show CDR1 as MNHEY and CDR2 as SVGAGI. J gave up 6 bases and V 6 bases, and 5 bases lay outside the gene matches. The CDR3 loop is CASSQTGLNSPLHF. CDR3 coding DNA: TGTGCCAGCAGCCAGACAGGGCTTAATTCACCCCTCCACTTT.

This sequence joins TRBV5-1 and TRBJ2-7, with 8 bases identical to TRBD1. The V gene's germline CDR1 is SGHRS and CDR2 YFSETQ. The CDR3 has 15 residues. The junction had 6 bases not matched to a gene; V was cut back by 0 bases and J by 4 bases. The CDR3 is CASSLGRTGTYEQYF. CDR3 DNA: TGCGCCAGCAGCTTGGGAAGGACAGGGACGTACGAGCAGTACTTC.

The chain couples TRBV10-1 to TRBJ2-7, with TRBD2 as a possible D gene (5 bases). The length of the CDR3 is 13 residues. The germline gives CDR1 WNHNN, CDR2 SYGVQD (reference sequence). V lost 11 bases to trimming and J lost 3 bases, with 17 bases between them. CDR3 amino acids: CAPLVDGIYEQYF. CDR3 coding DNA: TGCGCCCCCCTCGTAGACGGGATCTACGAGCAGTACTTC.

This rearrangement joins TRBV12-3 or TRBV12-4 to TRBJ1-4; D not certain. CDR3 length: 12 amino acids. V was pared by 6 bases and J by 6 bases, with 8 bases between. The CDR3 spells CASSYKHEKLFF. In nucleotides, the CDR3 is TGTGCCAGCAGCTATAAGCATGAAAAACTGTTTTTT.

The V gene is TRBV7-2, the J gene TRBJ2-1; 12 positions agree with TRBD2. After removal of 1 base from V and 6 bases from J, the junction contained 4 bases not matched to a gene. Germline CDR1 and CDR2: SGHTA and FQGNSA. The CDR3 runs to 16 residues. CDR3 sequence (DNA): TGTGCCAGCAGCTTAGGGGCTAGCGGGGGGGTCAATGAGCAGTTCTTC. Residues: CASSLGASGGVNEQFF. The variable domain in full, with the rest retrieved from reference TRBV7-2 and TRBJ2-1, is GAGVSQSPSNKVTEKGKDVELRCDPISGHTALYWYRQSLGQGLEFLIYFQGNSAPDKSGLPSDRFSAERTGGSVSTLTIQRTQQEDSAVYLCASSLGASGGVNEQFFGPGTRLTVL.

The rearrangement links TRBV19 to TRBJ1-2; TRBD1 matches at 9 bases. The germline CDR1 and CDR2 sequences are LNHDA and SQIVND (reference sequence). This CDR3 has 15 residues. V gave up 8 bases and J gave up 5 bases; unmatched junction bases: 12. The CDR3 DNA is TGTGCCAGTCACCTACAACAGGGGGCTGAATATGGCTACACCTTC. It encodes CASHLQQGAEYGYTF.

CDR3 bases: TGTGCCAGCTCACAGACAGGGTTCAATCAGCCCCAGCATTTT. Translated: CASSQTGFNQPQHF. This chain uses TRBV18 with TRBJ1-5; 7 positions match TRBD1. The CDR3 consists of 14 residues. Germline CDR1 reads KGHSH; CDR2 reads LQKENI. Germline trimming cut 4 bases from V and 3 bases from J; bases unmatched to any gene: 3.

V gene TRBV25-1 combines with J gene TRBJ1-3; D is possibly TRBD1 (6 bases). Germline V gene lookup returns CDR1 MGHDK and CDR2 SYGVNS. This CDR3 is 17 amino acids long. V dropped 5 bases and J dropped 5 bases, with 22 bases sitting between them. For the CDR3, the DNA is TGTGCCAGCAGTCAAGAACTCGGGGGGCCCTTACGAAACACCATATATTTT. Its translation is CASSQELGGPLRNTIYF.

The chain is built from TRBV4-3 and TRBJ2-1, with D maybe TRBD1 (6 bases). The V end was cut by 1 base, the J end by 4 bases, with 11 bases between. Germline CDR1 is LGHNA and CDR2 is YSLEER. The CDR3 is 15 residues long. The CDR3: CASSQGTVQYNEQFF. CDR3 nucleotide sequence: TGCGCCAGCAGCCAAGGGACAGTACAGTACAATGAGCAGTTCTTC.

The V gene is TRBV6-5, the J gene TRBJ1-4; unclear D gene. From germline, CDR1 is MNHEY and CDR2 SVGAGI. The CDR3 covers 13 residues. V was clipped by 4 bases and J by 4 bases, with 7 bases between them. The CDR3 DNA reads TGTGCCAGCAGTTCGCGACTTAATGAAAAACTGTTTTTT. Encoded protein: CASSSRLNEKLFF.